This T cell receptor beta chain was observed in a study of T-cell reconstitution after alpha-beta-depleted transplantation in children (dated by TCRdb to 2016 to 2018). Notes on the research overall: Using TCR repertoire profiling, the study followed T-cell immune reconstitution in a quantitative way in children after TCRalphabeta/CD19-depleted allogeneic hematopoietic cell transplantation.

The library came from PCR. The sequencer was an Illumina HiSeq 2500. To normalize quantification of the TCRbeta repertoire, the TCR libraries were built with molecular barcoding that relied on unique molecular identifiers. TCRdb passed the public sequencing reads through fastp at Q25 and MiXCR, retaining productive beta sequences. Rows with a matching CDR3 protein are joined into one entry that keeps the most common DNA and genes. Recorded for this sample are about 600,000 distinct CDR3 sequences; 10% of them occurred a single time. The ten largest clones represent 3.5% to 5% of the sample. This clonotype was seen ten or more times. Its antigen remains undetermined. No qualities accompany the bases; no much larger clone lies one base away. The cysteine opens and the phenylalanine closes a CDR3 of 13 amino acids. Only the CDR3 part of the read is kept: 39 bases, read in frame from the first base. CDR1 and CDR2 are drawn from the germline V gene (reference sequence): DFQATT, SNEGSKA.

The sequences come from PBMCs from the stem cell graft donor, collected from the stem cell graft. In this chain, TRBV20-1 is recombined with TRBJ2-7, with the D assignment possibly TRBD1 or TRBD2, given 5 matching bases for each. The TCR comes from a human donor who donated a stem cell graft to a child with acute myeloid leukemia. The DNA is as follows: TGCAGCCCGATTGGGACGGTCTCCTACGAGCAGTACTTC. This is translated as CSPIGTVSYEQYF.